This T cell receptor beta chain was profiled in a study of T cell repertoires in cytomegalovirus infection. Turning to this clonotype: Its cognate antigen is unknown.

TCRdb re-called the reads with MiXCR, one entry per CDR3 protein. The table has 150,000 to 200,000 distinct CDR3 sequences, about a fifth seen once. Germline loops: CDR1 SGHTA, CDR2 FQGNSA. Trimming took off 5 bases at V and 2 bases at J, with 15 bases between the two ends. The CDR3 extends over 15 amino acids. This material consisted of CD8+ T cells from cultured PBMCs, taken from culture after CMV antigen stimulation. The chain joins TRBV7-2 to TRBJ2-5; TRBD1 might be the D (6 bases). The TCR sequence derives from a human donor in good health (CMV status not recorded). Some clones in this sample may be carry-over from other donors' samples. The CDR3 loop is CASSATHRVQETQYF. For the CDR3, the DNA is TGTGCCAGCAGCGCTACCCACAGGGTACAAGAGACCCAGTACTTC.